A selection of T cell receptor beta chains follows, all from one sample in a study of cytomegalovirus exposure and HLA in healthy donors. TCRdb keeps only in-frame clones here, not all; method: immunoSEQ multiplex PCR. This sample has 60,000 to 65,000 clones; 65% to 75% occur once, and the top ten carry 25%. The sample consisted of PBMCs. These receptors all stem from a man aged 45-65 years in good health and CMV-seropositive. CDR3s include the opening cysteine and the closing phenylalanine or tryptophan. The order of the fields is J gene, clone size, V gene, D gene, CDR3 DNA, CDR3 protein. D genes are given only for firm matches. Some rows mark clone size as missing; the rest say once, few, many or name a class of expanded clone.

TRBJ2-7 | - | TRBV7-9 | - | TGTGCCAGCGCCTTGGGCAGTTCCTACGAGCAGTACTTC | CASALGSSYEQYF
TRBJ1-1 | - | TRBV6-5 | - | TGTGCCAGCAGCTCCACGACAGGCACTGAAGCTTTCTTT | CASSSTTGTEAFF
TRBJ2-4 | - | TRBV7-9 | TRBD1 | TGTGCCAGCAGCCCGCGGGGACAGGTTGAGGCCCCCGGGGGCATTCAGTACTTC | CASSPRGQVEAPGGIQYF
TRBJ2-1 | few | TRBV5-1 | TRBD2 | TGCGCCAGCAGCTTGGTTCTGAGGGACGAGCGGGGGCGGAGTCCACAGTTCTTC | CASSLVLRDERGRSPQFF
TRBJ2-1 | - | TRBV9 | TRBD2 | TGTGCCAGCAGCGTAGGCGGTCTTGGCGGGGGGTATGGGGAGCAGTTCTTC | CASSVGGLGGGYGEQFF
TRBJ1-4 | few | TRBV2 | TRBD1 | TGTGCCAGCAGGGACCCGGGACAGGGAAATGAAAAACTGTTTTTT | CASRDPGQGNEKLFF
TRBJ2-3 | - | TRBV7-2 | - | TGTGCCAGCAGCTTAGCCGTCCCCCAGGATACGCAGTATTTT | CASSLAVPQDTQYF
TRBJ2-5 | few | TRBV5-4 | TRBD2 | TGTGCCAGCAGCGCCGACAGCGGGGGGGCCTTTGAGACCCAGTACTTC | CASSADSGGAFETQYF
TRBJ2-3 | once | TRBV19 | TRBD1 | TGTGCCAGTAGTATAGGTCCAGGGGGTACAGATACGCAGTATTTT | CASSIGPGGTDTQYF
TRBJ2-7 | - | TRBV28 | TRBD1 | TGTGCCAGCAGCGTGGGACAGGGGGCTTACGAGCAGTACTTC | CASSVGQGAYEQYF
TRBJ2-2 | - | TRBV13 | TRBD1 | TGTGCCAGCAGAAGACAGGGTGACGGCGGGGAGCTGTTTTTT | CASRRQGDGGELFF
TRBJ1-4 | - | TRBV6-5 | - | TGTGCCAGCAGTTACTCGACCGGGTCTAATGAAAAACTGTTTTTT | CASSYSTGSNEKLFF
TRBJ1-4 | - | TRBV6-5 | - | TGTGCCAGCCGAGCGGGACGGGAAAAACTGTTTTTT | CASRAGREKLFF
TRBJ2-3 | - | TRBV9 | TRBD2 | TGTGCCAGCAGCGCGCAGGGACTAGCGGTTGCTAGCACAGATACGCAGTATTTT | CASSAQGLAVASTDTQYF
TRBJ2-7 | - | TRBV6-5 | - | TGTGCCAGCAGTTACTCGAACTTGGTCTCCTACGAGCAGTACTTC | CASSYSNLVSYEQYF
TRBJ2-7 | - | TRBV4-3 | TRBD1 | TGCGCCAGCAGCCAAGAGGCGTTCGGGGACAGCCACTACGAGCAGTACTTC | CASSQEAFGDSHYEQYF
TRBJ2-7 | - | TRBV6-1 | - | TGTGCCAGCAGAGATATACAACAACCTCGCTACGAGCAGTACTTC | CASRDIQQPRYEQYF
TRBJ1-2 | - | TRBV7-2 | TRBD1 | TGTGCCAGCAGCGCACAGGGGGCAGGGAACTATGGCTACACCTTC | CASSAQGAGNYGYTF
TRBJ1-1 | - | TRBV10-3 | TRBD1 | TGTGCCATCAGTAACCGGGACAGGTCTGAAGCTTTCTTT | CAISNRDRSEAFF
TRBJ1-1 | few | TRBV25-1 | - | TGTGCCAGCAGTGAATGGAGGACTGAAGCTTTCTTT | CASSEWRTEAFF
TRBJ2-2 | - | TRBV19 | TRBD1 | TGTGCCAGTAGGACAGGGGGCTTGTCCGGGGAGCTGTTTTTT | CASRTGGLSGELFF
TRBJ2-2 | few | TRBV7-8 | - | TGTGCCAGCAGGCGTCTCGGGCGGGAGAACACCGGGGAGCTGTTTTTT | CASRRLGRENTGELFF
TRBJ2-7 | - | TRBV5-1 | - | TGCGCCAGCAGCTTGTACACAGGTCTAGACGAGCAGTACTTC | CASSLYTGLDEQYF
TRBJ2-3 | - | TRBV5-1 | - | TGCGCCAGTTCCCCCGGGGCAGATACGCAGTATTTT | CASSPGADTQYF
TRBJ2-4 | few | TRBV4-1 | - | TGCGCCAGCAGCCAAGAGGCGGGACCAGCCAAAAACATTCAGTACTTC | CASSQEAGPAKNIQYF
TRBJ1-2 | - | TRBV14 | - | TGTGCCAGCAGCCAAGAACGACTTAGCTACACCTTC | CASSQERLSYTF
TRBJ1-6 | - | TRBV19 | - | TGTGCCAGTAGTACGGGACTCTATAATTCACCCCTCCACTTT | CASSTGLYNSPLHF
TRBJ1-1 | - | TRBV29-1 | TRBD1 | TGCAGCGATAGACAGGGGGCGAGGGCTGAAGCTTTCTTT | CSDRQGARAEAFF
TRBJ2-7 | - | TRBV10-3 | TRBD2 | TGTGCCATCAGTGAGACTAGCGGAGCCTCCTACGAGCAGTACTTC | CAISETSGASYEQYF
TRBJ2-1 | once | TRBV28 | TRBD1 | TGTGCCAGCAGTTTATTAGGCCGAGCCAGGACAGGGACCAATGAGCAGTTCTTC | CASSLLGRARTGTNEQFF
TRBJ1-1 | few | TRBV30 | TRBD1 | TGTGCCTGGAGGACAGGGGGTTTCTCCCTTGAAGCTTTCTTT | CAWRTGGFSLEAFF
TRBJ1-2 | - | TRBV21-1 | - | TGTGCCAGCAGCAAAGTAGGACAAGGACGTGAAGTCTATGGCTACACCTTC | CASSKVGQGREVYGYTF